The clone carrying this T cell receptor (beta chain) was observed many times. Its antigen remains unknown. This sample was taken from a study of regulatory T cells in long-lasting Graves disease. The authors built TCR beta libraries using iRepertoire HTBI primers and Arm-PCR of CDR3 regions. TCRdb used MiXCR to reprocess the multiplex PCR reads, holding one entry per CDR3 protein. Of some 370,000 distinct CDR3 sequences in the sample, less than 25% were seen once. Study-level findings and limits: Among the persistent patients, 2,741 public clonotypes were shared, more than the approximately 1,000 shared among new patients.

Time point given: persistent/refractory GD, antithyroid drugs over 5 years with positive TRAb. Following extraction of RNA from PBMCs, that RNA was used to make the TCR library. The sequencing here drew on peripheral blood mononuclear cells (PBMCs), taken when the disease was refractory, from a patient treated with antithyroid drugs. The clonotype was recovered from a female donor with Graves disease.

The CDR3 bases are TGTGCCAGCAGCCTTCCTACCGGGTCCCAGTACTTC. It yields the protein CASSLPTGSQYF. The V call is TRBV5-6, the J call TRBJ2-5; D unclear. The CDR3 consists of 12 residues. Per germline, CDR1 SGHDT and CDR2 YYEEEE. V was shortened by 4 bases and J by 9 bases, with 13 bases between the two germline ends.